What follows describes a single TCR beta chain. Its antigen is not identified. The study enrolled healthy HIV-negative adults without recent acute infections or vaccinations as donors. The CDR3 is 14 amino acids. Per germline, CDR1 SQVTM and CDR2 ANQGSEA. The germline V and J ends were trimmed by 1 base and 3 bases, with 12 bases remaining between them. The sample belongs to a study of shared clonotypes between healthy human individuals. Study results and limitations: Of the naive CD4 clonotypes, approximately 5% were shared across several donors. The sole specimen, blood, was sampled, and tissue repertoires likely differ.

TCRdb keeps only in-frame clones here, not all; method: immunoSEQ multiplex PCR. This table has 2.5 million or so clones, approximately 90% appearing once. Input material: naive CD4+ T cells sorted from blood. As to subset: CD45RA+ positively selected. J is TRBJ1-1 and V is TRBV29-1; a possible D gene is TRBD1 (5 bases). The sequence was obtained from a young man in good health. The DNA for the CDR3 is TGCAGCGTTGAAGTCTCCGGGGCCCACACTGAAGCTTTCTTT. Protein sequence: CSVEVSGAHTEAFF.